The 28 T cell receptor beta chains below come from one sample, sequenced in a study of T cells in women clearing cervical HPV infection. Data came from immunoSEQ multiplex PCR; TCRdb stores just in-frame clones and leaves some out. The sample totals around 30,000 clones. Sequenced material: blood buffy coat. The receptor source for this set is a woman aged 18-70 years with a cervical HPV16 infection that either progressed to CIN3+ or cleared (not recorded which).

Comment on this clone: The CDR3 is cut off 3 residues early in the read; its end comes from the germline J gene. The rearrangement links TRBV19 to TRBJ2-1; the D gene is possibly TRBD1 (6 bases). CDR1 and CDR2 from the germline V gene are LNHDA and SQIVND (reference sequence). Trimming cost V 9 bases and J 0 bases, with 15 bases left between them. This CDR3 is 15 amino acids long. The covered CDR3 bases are TGTGCCAGCACGACATCAGGGGTCTCCTACAATGAG. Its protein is CASTTSGVSYNE. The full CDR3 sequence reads CASTTSGVSYNEQFF.

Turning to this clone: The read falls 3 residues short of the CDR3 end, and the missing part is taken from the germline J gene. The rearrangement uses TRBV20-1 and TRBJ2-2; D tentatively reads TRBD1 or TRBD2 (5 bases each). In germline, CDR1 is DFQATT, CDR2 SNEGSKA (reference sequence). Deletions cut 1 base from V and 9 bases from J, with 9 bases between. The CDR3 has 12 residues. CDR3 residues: CSARGGERELFF. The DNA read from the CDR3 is TGCAGTGCTAGAGGAGGGGAAAGGGAG.

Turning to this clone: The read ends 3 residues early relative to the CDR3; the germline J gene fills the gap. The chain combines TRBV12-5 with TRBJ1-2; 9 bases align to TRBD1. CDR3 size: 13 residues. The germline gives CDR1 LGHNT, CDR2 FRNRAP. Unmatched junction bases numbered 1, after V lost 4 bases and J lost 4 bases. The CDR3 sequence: CASGSGQGYGYTF. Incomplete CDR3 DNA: TGTGCTAGTGGTTCGGGACAGGGCTATGGC.

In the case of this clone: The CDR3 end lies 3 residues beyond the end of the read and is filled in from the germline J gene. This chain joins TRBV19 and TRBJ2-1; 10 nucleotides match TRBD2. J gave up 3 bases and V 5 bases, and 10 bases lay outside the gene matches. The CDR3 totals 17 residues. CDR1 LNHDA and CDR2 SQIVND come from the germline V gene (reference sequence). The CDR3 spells CASSPEPGTSVYNEQFF. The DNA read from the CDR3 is TGTGCCAGTAGTCCGGAGCCCGGGACTAGCGTCTACAATGAG.

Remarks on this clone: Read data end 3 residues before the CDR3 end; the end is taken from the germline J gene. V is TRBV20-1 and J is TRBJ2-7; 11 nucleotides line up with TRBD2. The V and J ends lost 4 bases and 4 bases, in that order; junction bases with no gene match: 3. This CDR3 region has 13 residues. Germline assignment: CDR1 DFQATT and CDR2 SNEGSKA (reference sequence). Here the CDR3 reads CSATTSGGYEQYF. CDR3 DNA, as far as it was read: TGCAGTGCTACCACTAGCGGGGGATACGAG.

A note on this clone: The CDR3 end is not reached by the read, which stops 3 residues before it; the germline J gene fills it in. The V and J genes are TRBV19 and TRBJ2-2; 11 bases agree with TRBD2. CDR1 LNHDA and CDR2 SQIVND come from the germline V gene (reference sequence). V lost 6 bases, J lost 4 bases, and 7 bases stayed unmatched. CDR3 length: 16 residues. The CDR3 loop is CASRFSGGAVTGELFF. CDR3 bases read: TGTGCCAGTAGATTTAGCGGGGGGGCGGTCACCGGGGAG.

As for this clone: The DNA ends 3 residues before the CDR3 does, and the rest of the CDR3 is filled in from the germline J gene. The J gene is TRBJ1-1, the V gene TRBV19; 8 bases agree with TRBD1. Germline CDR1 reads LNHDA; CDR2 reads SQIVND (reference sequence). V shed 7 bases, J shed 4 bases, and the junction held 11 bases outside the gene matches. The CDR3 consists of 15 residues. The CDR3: CASTPRTGLSTEAFF. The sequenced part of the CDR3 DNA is TGTGCCAGTACCCCTCGGACAGGGCTCAGCACTGAA.

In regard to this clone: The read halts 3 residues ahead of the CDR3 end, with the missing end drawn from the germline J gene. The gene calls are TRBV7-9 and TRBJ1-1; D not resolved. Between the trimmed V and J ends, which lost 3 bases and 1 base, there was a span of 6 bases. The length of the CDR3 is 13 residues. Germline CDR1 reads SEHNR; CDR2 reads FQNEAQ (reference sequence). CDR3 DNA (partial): TGTGCCAGCAGCTTGGAGGGGAACACTGAA. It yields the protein CASSLEGNTE. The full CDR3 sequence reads CASSLEGNTEAFF. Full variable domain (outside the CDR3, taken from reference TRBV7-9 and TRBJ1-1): DTGVSQNPRHKITKRGQNVTFRCDPISEHNRLYWYRQTLGQGPEFLTYFQNEAQLEKSRLLSDRFSAERPKGSFSTLEIQRTEQGDSAMYLCASSLEGNTEAFFGQGTRLTVV.

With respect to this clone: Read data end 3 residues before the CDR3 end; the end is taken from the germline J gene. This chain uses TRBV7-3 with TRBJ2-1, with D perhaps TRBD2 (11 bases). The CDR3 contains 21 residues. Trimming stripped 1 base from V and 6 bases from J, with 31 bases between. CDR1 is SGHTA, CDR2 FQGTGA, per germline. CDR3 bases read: TGTGCCAGCAGCTTAAGGGACAGGGGAAGTTTGACTAGCGGGAAGGGCAATGAG. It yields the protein CASSLRDRGSLTSGKGNE. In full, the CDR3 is CASSLRDRGSLTSGKGNEQFF.

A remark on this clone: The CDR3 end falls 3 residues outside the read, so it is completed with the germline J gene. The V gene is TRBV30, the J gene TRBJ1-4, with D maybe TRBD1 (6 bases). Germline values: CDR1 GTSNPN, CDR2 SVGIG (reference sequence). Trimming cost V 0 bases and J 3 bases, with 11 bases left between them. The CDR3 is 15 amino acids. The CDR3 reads CAWSVRGHPNEKLFF. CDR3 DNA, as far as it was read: TGTGCCTGGAGTGTAAGGGGACACCCTAATGAAAAA.

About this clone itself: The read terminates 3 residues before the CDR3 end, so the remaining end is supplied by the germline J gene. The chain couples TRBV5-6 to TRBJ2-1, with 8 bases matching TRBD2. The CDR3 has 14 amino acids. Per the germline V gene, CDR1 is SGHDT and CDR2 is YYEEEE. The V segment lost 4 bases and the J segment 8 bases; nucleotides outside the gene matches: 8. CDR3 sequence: CASSPGLGNYEQFF. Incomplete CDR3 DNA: TGTGCCAGCAGCCCGGGACTAGGTAATTATGAG.

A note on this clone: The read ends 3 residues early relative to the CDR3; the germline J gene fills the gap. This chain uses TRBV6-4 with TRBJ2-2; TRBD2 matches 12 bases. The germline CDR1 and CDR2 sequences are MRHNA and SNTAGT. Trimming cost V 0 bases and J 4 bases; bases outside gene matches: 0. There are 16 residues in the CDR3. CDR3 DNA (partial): TGTGCCAGCAGTGACTCGACTAGCGGGGGCACCGGGGAG. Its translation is CASSDSTSGGTGE. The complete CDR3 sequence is CASSDSTSGGTGELFF.

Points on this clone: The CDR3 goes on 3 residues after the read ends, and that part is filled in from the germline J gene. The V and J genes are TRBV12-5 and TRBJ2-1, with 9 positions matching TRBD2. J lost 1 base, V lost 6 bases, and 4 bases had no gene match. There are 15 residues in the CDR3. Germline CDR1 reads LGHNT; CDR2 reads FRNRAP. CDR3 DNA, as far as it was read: TGTGCTAGTGGCCGTAGCGGGAGTTCCTACAATGAG. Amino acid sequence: CASGRSGSSYNE. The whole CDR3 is CASGRSGSSYNEQFF.

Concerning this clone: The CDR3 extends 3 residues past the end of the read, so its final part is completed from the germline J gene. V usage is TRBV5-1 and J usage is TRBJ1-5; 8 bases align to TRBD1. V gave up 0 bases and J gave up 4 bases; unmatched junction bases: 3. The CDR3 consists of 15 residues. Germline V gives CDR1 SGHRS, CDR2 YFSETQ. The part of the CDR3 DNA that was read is TGCGCCAGCAGCTTGGGGGGGACAGGTAATCAGCCC. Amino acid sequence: CASSLGGTGNQP. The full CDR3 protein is CASSLGGTGNQPQHF.

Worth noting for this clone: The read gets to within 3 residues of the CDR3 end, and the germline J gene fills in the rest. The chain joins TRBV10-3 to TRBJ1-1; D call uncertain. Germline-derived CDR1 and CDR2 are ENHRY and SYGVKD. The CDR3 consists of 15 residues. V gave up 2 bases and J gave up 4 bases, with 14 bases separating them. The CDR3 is CAISERGGRGTEAFF. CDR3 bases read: TGTGCCATCAGTGAGCGGGGTGGACGGGGCACTGAA.

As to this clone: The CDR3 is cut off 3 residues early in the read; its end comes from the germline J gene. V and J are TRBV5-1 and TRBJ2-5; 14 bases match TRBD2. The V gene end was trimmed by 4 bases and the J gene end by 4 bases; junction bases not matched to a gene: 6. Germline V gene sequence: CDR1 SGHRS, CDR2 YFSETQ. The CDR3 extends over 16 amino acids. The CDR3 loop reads CASSPGTSGSRETQYF. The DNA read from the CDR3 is TGCGCCAGCAGCCCCGGGACTAGCGGGAGTAGAGAGACC.

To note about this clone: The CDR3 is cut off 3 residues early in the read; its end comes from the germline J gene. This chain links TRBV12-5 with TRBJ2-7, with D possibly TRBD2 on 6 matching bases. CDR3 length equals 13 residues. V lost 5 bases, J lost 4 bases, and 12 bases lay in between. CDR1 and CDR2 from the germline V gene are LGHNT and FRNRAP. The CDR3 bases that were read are TGTGCTAGTGGTGGCGGGATTCTATACGAG. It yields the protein CASGGGILYE. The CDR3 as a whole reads CASGGGILYEQYF.

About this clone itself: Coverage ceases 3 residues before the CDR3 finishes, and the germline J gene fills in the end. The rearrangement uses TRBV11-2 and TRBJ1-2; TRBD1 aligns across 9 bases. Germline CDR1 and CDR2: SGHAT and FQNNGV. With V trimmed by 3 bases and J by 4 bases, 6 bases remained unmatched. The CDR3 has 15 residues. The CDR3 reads CASSLGQGLTYGYTF. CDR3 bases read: TGTGCCAGCAGCTTGGGACAGGGTCTGACCTATGGC.

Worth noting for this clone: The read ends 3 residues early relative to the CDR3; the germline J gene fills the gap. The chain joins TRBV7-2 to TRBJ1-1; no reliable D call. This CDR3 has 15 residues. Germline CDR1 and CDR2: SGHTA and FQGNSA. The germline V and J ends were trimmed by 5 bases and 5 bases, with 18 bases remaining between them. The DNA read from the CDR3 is TGTGCCAGCAGCCTAAACCGACGGGTAGCGACTGAA. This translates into CASSLNRRVATE. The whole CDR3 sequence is CASSLNRRVATEAFF.

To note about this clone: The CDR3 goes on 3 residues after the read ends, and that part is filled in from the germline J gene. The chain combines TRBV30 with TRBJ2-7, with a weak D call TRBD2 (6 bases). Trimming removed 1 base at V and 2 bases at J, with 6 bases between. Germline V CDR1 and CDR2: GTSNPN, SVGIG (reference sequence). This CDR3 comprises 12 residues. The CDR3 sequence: CAWSAGAYEQYF. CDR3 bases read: TGTGCCTGGAGTGCGGGGGCCTACGAG.

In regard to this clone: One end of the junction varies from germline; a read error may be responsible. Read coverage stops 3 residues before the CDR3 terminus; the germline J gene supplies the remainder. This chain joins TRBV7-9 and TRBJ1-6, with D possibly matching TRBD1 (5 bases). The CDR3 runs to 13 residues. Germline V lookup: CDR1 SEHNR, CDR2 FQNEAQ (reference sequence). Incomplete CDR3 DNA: TGTGCCAGCAGCCCGACGACAGATTCAACC. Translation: CASSPTTDST. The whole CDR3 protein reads CASSPTTDSTLHF.

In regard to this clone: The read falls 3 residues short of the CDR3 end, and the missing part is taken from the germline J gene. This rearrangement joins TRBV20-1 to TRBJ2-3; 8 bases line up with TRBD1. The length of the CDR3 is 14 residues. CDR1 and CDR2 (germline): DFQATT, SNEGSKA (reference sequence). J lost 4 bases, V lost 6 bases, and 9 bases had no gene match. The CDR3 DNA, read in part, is TGCAGTGCGTCCGACAGGGGTTATGCAGATACG. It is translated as CSASDRGYADT. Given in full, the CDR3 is CSASDRGYADTQYF.

The CDR3 loop reads CSASLSGHQETQYF. The DNA read from the CDR3 is TGCAGTGCTAGCTTATCAGGGCACCAAGAGACC. V is TRBV20-1 and J is TRBJ2-5, with a possible D match to TRBD1 (5 bases). The CDR3 end falls 3 residues outside the read, so it is completed with the germline J gene. The CDR3 runs to 14 residues. Per the germline V gene, CDR1 is DFQATT and CDR2 is SNEGSKA (reference sequence). With 3 bases removed from V and 0 bases from J, the gap between germline ends came to 11 bases.

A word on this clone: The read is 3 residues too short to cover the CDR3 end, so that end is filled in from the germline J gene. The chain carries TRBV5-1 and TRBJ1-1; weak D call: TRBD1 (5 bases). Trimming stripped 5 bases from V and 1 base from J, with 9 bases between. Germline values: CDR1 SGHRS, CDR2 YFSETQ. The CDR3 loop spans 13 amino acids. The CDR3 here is CASRKGQNTEAFF. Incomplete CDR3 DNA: TGCGCCAGCAGAAAAGGACAGAACACTGAA.

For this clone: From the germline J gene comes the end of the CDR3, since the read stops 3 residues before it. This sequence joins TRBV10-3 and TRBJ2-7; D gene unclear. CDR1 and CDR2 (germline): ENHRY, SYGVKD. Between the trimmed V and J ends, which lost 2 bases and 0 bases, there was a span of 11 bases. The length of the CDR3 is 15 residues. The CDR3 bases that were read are TGTGCCATCAGTGAGAAGGGCCGAAGCTCCTACGAG. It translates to CAISEKGRSSYE. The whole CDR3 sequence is CAISEKGRSSYEQYF.

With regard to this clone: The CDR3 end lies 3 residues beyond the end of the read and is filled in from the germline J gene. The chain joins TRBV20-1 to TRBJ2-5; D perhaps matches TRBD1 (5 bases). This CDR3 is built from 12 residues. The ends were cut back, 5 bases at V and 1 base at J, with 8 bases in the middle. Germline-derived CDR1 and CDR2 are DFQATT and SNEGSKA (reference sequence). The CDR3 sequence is CSADRAQETQYF. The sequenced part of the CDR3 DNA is TGCAGTGCTGACAGAGCCCAAGAGACC.

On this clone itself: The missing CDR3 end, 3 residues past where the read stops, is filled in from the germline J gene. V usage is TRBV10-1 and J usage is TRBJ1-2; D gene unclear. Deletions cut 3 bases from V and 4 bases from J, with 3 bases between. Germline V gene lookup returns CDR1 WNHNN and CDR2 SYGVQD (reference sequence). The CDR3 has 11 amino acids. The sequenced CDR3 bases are TGCGCCAGCAGTGACGGCTATGGC. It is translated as CASSDGYG. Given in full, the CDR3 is CASSDGYGYTF.

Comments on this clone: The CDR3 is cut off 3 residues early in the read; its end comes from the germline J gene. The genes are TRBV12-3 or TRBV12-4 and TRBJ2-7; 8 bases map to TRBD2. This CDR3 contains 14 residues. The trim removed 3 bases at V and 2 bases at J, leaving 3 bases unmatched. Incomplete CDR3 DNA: TGTGCCAGCAGTTTTACTAGCGGACCCTACGAG. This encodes CASSFTSGPYE. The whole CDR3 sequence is CASSFTSGPYEQYF.